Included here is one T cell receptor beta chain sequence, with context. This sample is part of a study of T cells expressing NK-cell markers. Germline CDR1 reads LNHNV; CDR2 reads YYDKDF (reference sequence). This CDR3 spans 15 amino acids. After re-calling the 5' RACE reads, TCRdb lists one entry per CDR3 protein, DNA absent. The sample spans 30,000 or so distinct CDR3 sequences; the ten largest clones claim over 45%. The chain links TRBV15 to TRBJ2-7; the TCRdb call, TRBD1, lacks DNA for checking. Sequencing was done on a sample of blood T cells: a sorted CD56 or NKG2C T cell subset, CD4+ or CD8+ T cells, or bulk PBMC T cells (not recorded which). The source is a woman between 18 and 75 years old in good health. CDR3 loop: CATSREGTGSYEQYF.